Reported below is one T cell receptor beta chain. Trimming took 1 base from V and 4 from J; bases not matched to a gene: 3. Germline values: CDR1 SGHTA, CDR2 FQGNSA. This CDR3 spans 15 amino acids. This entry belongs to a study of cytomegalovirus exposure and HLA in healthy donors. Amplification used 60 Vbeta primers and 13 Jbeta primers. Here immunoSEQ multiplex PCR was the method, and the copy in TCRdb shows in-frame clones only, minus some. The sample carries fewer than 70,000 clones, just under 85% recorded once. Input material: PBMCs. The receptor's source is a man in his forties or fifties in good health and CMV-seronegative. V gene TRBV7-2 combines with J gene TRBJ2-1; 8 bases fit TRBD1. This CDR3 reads CASSLDRGLYNEQFF. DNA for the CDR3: TGTGCCAGCAGCTTAGACAGGGGGTTGTACAATGAGCAGTTCTTC.